This T cell receptor (beta chain) was recorded in a study of metastatic and nonmetastatic thyroid tumors. On the study more broadly: Where malignant and benign thyroid patients were concerned, repertoires were compared across blood and tumor or nodule tissue.

TCRdb ran MiXCR on the PCR reads. In the table there are 35,000 to 50,000 clones, 9% to 14% of which are singletons. This CDR3 contains 13 residues. The ends lost 6 bases at V and 5 bases at J; junction bases unmatched: 3. Germline V gives CDR1 MNHEY, CDR2 SMNVEV (reference sequence). There are many counts of this clone. Patients had received no treatment of any kind before thyroid surgery. This TCR was recovered from a male donor with papillary thyroid cancer or a benign thyroid nodule (not recorded which). Some clones in this sample may be carry-over from other donors' samples. This chain connects TRBV27 to TRBJ2-3; 9 bases match TRBD2. The specimen was blood. The chain's CDR3 is CASRRTSVDTQYF. CDR3 coding DNA: TGTGCCAGCAGGAGGACTAGCGTAGATACGCAGTATTTT.